This TCR beta chain was identified in a study of post-analysis software for immune sequencing data. Study conclusions and caveats: Controls showed lower frequencies than patients for five TRBV segments, and TRBV5-6, TRBV5-1 and TRBV20-1 were among these.

About this clonotype: The antigen is unknown.

Every TCR beta cDNA library bore unique molecular identifiers. TCRdb independently ran MiXCR on the PCR reads; one entry per CDR3 protein. The table includes roughly 800,000 distinct CDR3 sequences, 40% to 55% detected once. The CDR3 runs 14 residues. Germline V CDR1 and CDR2: SQVTM, ANQGSEA. The ends lost 4 bases at V and 6 bases at J; junction bases unmatched: 9. The chain joins TRBV29-1 to TRBJ2-1; 7 bases line up with TRBD2. The receptor was isolated from a girl between 10 and 17 years old with multiple sclerosis. Sequencing used blood. CDR3 coding DNA: TGCAGCGTTGTTTCTGCGGGAGAGGGCAATGAGCAGTTCTTC. Residues: CSVVSAGEGNEQFF.